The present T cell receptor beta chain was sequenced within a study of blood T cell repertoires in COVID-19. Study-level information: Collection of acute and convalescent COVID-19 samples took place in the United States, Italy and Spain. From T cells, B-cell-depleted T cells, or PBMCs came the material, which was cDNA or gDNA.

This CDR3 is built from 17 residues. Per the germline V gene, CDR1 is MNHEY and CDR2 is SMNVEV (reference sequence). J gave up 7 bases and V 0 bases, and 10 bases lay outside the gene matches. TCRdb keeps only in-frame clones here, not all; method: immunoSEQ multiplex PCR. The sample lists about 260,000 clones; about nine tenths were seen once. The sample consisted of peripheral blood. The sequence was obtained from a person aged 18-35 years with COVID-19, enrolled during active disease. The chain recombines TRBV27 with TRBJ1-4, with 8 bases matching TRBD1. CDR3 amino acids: CASSLSSTGGGLEKLFF. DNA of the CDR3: TGTGCCAGCAGTTTATCCTCTACAGGGGGAGGTCTTGAAAAACTGTTTTTT.